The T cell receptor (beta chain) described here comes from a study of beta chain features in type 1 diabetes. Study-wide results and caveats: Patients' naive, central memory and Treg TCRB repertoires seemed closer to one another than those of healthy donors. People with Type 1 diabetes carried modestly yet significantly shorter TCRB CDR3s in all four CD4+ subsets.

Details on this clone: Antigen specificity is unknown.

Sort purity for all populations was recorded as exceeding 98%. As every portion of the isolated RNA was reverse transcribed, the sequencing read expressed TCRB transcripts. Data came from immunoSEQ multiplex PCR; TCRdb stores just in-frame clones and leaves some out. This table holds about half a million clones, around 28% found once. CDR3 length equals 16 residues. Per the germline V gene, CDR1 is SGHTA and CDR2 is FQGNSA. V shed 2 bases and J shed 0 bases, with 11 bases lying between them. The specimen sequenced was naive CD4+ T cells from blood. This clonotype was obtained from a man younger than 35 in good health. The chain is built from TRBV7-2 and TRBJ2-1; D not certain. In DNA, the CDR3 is TGTGCCAGCAGCTTATCCCGACCGAGCTCCTACAATGAGCAGTTCTTC. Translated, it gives CASSLSRPSSYNEQFF.